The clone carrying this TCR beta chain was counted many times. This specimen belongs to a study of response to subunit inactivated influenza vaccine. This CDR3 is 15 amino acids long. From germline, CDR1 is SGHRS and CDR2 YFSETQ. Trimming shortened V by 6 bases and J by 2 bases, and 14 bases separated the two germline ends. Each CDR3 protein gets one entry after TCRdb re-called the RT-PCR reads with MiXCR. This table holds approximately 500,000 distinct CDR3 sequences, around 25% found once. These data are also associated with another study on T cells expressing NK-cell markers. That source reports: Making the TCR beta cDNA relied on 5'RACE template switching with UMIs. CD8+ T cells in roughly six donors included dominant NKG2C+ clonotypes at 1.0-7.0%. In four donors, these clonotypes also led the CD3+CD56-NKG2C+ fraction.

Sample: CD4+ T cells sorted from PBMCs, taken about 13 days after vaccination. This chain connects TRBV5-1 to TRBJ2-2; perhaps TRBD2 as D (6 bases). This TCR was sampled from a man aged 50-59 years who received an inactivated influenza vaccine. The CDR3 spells CASNVAGSNTGELFF. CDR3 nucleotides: TGCGCCAGCAACGTGGCGGGGAGTAACACCGGGGAGCTGTTTTTT.